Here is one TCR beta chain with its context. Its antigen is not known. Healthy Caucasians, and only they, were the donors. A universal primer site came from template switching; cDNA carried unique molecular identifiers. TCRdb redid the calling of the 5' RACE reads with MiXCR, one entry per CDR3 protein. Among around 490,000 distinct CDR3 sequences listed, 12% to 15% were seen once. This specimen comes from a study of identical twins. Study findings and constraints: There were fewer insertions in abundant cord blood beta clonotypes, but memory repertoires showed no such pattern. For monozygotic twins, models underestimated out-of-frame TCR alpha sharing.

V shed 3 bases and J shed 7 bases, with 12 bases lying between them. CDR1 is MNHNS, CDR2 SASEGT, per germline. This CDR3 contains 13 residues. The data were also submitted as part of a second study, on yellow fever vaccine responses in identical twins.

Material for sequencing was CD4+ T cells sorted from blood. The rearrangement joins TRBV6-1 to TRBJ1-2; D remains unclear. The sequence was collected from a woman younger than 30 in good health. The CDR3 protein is CASSDIPGSGYTF. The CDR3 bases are TGTGCCAGCAGTGACATCCCCGGGAGTGGCTACACCTTC.